The 26 T cell receptor beta chains presented below share a single source sample, sequenced in a study of siplizumab effects on memory and regulatory T cells. Profiling relied on immunoSEQ multiplex PCR, and the TCRdb table lists in-frame clones only, not all of them. In the table there are 99,000 or so clones, 90% to 95% of which are singletons. Sequenced sample: non-Treg CD4+ T cells sorted from blood. These receptors were taken from a human donor in good health.

The V and J genes are TRBV19 and TRBJ1-5, with 7 positions matching TRBD1. There are 16 residues in the CDR3. Germline V gene data show CDR1 as LNHDA and CDR2 as SQIVND (reference sequence). With 4 bases clipped from V and 5 bases from J, the junction kept 11 bases outside the gene matches. CDR3 amino acids: CASSTLPRGRDQPQHF. CDR3 bases: TGTGCCAGTAGTACCCTCCCGAGGGGGCGGGATCAGCCCCAGCATTTT.

This chain links TRBV18 with TRBJ2-7; no firm D call. V was trimmed by 2 bases and J by 1 base, leaving 12 bases between them. The CDR3 consists of 15 residues. Per the germline V gene, CDR1 is KGHSH and CDR2 is LQKENI. The DNA for the CDR3 is TGTGCCAGCTCACCAACCGTTATGCGATCCTACGAGCAGTACTTC. Translation gives CASSPTVMRSYEQYF.

This clone was detected once. V gene TRBV6-1 combines with J gene TRBJ2-1, with TRBD2 matching 11 bases. Losses at the gene ends were 9 bases for V and 8 bases for J; bases not matched to a gene: 9. This CDR3 is built from 14 residues. The V gene's germline CDR1 is MNHNS and CDR2 SASEGT. The CDR3 sequence: CASHWSSGRDEQFF. DNA of the CDR3: TGTGCCAGTCACTGGAGTAGCGGGAGGGATGAGCAGTTCTTC.

The chain couples TRBV7-3 to TRBJ2-5, with TRBD2 identical over 11 bases. The CDR3 sequence is 15 residues long. V was pared by 5 bases and J by 1 base, with 3 bases of the junction left unmatched. CDR1 and CDR2 from the germline V gene are SGHTA and FQGTGA. The CDR3 DNA is TGTGCCAGCAGCCCAGGGACTAGCGGCCAAGAGACCCAGTACTTC. Amino acids: CASSPGTSGQETQYF.

The V gene is TRBV6-5, the J gene TRBJ2-5; D is ambiguous. This CDR3 is built from 13 residues. Per germline, CDR1 MNHEY and CDR2 SVGAGI. V was shortened by 4 bases and J by 3 bases, with 9 bases between the two germline ends. Here the CDR3 reads CASSSRHKETQYF. The CDR3 DNA is TGTGCCAGCAGTTCCCGACATAAAGAGACCCAGTACTTC.

The CDR3 nucleotides are TGTGCCAGCAGTCGGGCGGGATGGGAGCAGTACTTC. The encoded protein is CASSRAGWEQYF. V gene TRBV7-9 combines with J gene TRBJ2-7, with D perhaps TRBD2 (6 bases). Between the trimmed V and J ends, which lost 6 bases and 7 bases, there was a span of 13 bases. This CDR3 is built from 12 residues. CDR1 SEHNR and CDR2 FQNEAQ come from the germline V gene (reference sequence).

The chain couples TRBV5-6 to TRBJ2-7, with TRBD2 identical over 8 bases. The trim removed 2 bases at V and 6 bases at J, leaving 7 bases unmatched. Germline V gives CDR1 SGHDT, CDR2 YYEEEE. The CDR3 length is 14 residues. CDR3 loop: CASSLSNGRGEQYF. CDR3 DNA sequence: TGTGCCAGCAGCTTATCTAACGGGAGGGGCGAGCAGTACTTC.

This clone showed up just once. The chain couples TRBV5-1 to TRBJ2-6; D is unclear. Germline V lookup: CDR1 SGHRS, CDR2 YFSETQ. The V end lost 3 bases, the J end lost 0 bases, and 10 bases lay between the germline ends. The length of the CDR3 is 16 residues. CDR3 amino acids: CASSSAPPSGANVLTF. The CDR3 coding sequence is TGCGCCAGCAGCTCGGCACCCCCCTCTGGGGCCAACGTCCTGACTTTC.

V and J are TRBV27 and TRBJ1-6, with D possibly matching TRBD1 (5 bases). With 6 bases removed from V and 1 base from J, the gap between germline ends came to 13 bases. There are 16 residues in the CDR3. The germline V gene has CDR1 MNHEY and CDR2 SMNVEV (reference sequence). This CDR3 is CASSPMGGSYNSPLHF. The CDR3 DNA reads TGTGCCAGCAGCCCGATGGGGGGTTCCTATAATTCACCCCTCCACTTT.

This sequence joins TRBV30 and TRBJ1-4; no clear D gene. V was shortened by 0 bases and J by 8 bases, with 19 bases between the two germline ends. The germline gives CDR1 GTSNPN, CDR2 SVGIG (reference sequence). There are 16 residues in the CDR3. The CDR3 nucleotides are TGTGCCTGGAGTGTACTGGGCGAGGGTGGCGCGGAAAAACTGTTTTTT. This encodes CAWSVLGEGGAEKLFF.

The rearrangement joins TRBV14 to TRBJ2-1; D assignment may be TRBD1 or TRBD2 (5 bases each). The V end lost 4 bases, the J end lost 0 bases, and 19 bases lay between the germline ends. This CDR3 has 18 residues. Germline V gene sequence: CDR1 SGHDN, CDR2 FVKESK. The CDR3 reads CASSPGPSAPGSYNEQFF. The CDR3 DNA is TGTGCCAGCAGCCCGGGGCCTTCCGCGCCCGGCTCCTACAATGAGCAGTTCTTC.

This sequence joins TRBV19 and TRBJ2-3, with D possibly being TRBD2 (6 bases). Trimming pared 0 bases from V and 2 bases from J, leaving 15 bases between. Germline V gene lookup returns CDR1 LNHDA and CDR2 SQIVND (reference sequence). CDR3 length: 17 amino acids. CDR3 nucleotide sequence: TGTGCCAGTAGTATAGATGGAGGTAGCGGTCCCACAGATACGCAGTATTTT. It translates to CASSIDGGSGPTDTQYF.

CDR3 protein: CASSLGVRAGEQYF. Written as DNA, the CDR3 is TGCGCCAGCAGCTTAGGGGTGAGAGCGGGCGAGCAGTACTTC. The V gene is TRBV5-1, the J gene TRBJ2-7; maybe TRBD2 (6 bases). CDR1 and CDR2 (germline): SGHRS, YFSETQ. This CDR3 spans 14 amino acids. V lost 2 bases, J lost 6 bases, and 15 bases lay in between.

The chain has TRBV14 and TRBJ2-3; D perhaps matches TRBD2 (5 bases). Germline assignment: CDR1 SGHDN and CDR2 FVKESK. The CDR3 spans 15 residues. Trimming left V 4 bases short and J 0 bases short, with 11 bases between. In nucleotides, the CDR3 is TGTGCCAGCAGCCTGCGAGGACTGAGCACAGATACGCAGTATTTT. It yields the protein CASSLRGLSTDTQYF.

The V gene is TRBV10-3, the J gene TRBJ2-5, with D maybe TRBD2 (6 bases). Trimming shortened V by 2 bases and J by 5 bases, and 15 bases separated the two germline ends. Germline loops: CDR1 ENHRY, CDR2 SYGVKD. The CDR3 has 15 amino acids. For the CDR3, the DNA is TGTGCCATCAGTGAGGAGGGGAGGCAGGGCGAGACCCAGTACTTC. Translation gives CAISEEGRQGETQYF.

The CDR3 DNA reads TGTGCCAGCTCACCCCTCCCGGGACAGAACACAGATACGCAGTATTTT. Its protein product is CASSPLPGQNTDTQYF. The J gene is TRBJ2-3, the V gene TRBV18; 7 nucleotides match TRBD1. V lost 3 bases and J lost 2; bases outside the gene matches: 8. Germline CDR1 and CDR2: KGHSH and LQKENI. This CDR3 contains 16 residues.

In DNA form, the CDR3 reads TGCGCCAGCAGGACAGGGGATGACTACGAGCAGTACTTC. Translation gives CASRTGDDYEQYF. This chain connects TRBV5-1 to TRBJ2-7, with TRBD1 identical over 8 bases. The CDR3 is 13 residues long. The ends lost 5 bases at V and 3 bases at J; junction bases unmatched: 4. The germline V gene has CDR1 SGHRS and CDR2 YFSETQ. The full variable domain, rest sourced from reference TRBV5-1 and TRBJ2-7, is KAGVTQTPRYLIKTRGQQVTLSCSPISGHRSVSWYQQTPGQGLQFLFEYFSETQRNKGNFPGRFSGRQFSNSRSEMNVSTLELGDSALYLCASRTGDDYEQYFGPGTRLTVT.

The chain is built from TRBV4-1 and TRBJ2-3, with 10 positions matching TRBD2. V dropped 0 bases and J dropped 0; count of bases not matched to a gene: 6. The germline CDR1 and CDR2 sequences are MGHRA and YSYEKL. This CDR3 contains 18 residues. The chain's CDR3 is CASSQDPLAGVSTDTQYF. The CDR3 DNA sequence: TGCGCCAGCAGCCAAGACCCCCTAGCGGGGGTGAGCACAGATACGCAGTATTTT.

The J gene is TRBJ2-1, the V gene TRBV18, with a weak D call TRBD2 (5 bases). V gave up 3 bases and J gave up 4 bases, with 16 bases separating them. The CDR3 has 16 amino acids. Germline CDR1 and CDR2: KGHSH and LQKENI. The CDR3 loop reads CASSPRSGPGYNEQFF. DNA for the CDR3: TGTGCCAGCTCACCTAGGAGCGGCCCCGGGTACAATGAGCAGTTCTTC.

V is TRBV28 and J is TRBJ2-7; perhaps TRBD1 as D (6 bases). Per the germline V gene, CDR1 is MDHEN and CDR2 is SYDVKM. The CDR3 runs 15 residues. Trimming removed 5 bases from V and 2 bases from J, with 16 bases in between. CDR3 coding DNA: TGTGCCAGCAGTGTATCAGGGACATTAGCCTACGAGCAGTACTTC. Its protein is CASSVSGTLAYEQYF.

V gene TRBV7-6 combines with J gene TRBJ1-1; D not certain. V shed 1 base and J shed 1 base, with 10 bases lying between them. Per the germline V gene, CDR1 is SGHVS and CDR2 is FNYEAQ. The CDR3 length is 15 residues. The DNA of the CDR3 is TGTGCCAGCAGCTTAGTTCTTGGTGGGAACACTGAAGCTTTCTTT. Translation: CASSLVLGGNTEAFF.

DNA for the CDR3: TGTGCCATCCGGACGAAAGACGGGGGACTAAACACTGAAGCTTTCTTT. It translates to CAIRTKDGGLNTEAFF. The chain employs TRBV19 and TRBJ1-1, with D tentatively TRBD1 (5 bases). This CDR3 is 16 amino acids long. Per germline, CDR1 LNHDA and CDR2 SQIVND (reference sequence). V gave up 10 bases and J gave up 2 bases, with 23 bases separating them.

V and J are TRBV19 and TRBJ2-2, with 8 nucleotides matching TRBD1. With V trimmed by 10 bases and J by 6 bases, 7 bases remained unmatched. From germline, CDR1 is LNHDA and CDR2 SQIVND (reference sequence). This CDR3 is 13 amino acids long. The DNA for the CDR3 is TGTGCCACGTCCAGGGGGCGTTCCGGGGAGCTGTTTTTT. Its translation is CATSRGRSGELFF.

The chain couples TRBV28 to TRBJ2-5, with D maybe TRBD1 (6 bases). The CDR3 runs 15 residues. Germline V gives CDR1 MDHEN, CDR2 SYDVKM. Trimming took 5 bases from V and 5 from J, leaving 18 bases between them. The CDR3 is CASSTRDTGSETQYF. In DNA form, the CDR3 reads TGTGCCAGCAGTACCCGGGACACCGGCTCTGAGACCCAGTACTTC. Based on the CDR3 plus reference TRBV28 and TRBJ2-5, the full variable domain is DVKVTQSSRYLVKRTGEKVFLECVQDMDHENMFWYRQDPGLGLRLIYFSYDVKMKEKGDIPEGYSVSREKKERFSLILESASTNQTSMYLCASSTRDTGSETQYFGPGTRLLVL.

The chain links TRBV7-2 to TRBJ2-5, with D unclear. The V gene lost 0 bases and the J gene lost 9 bases, with 11 bases spanning the gap. CDR1 is SGHTA, CDR2 FQGNSA, per germline. The CDR3 totals 13 residues. The CDR3, as DNA: TGTGCCAGCAGCTTAGCGCCCCGGGTGGCCCAGTACTTC. Translation gives CASSLAPRVAQYF.

The CDR3 sequence is CASSHDRGYGYTF. As DNA, the CDR3 is TGCGCCAGCAGCCACGACAGGGGGTATGGCTACACCTTC. The chain is built from TRBV4-1 and TRBJ1-2; 9 nucleotides agree with TRBD1. The germline gives CDR1 MGHRA, CDR2 YSYEKL. V trimming: 3 bases; J trimming: 5 bases; junction bases outside the gene matches: 1. CDR3 length: 13 amino acids.